This T cell receptor beta chain stems from a study of tumour-infiltrating T cells in Burkitt lymphoma (dated by TCRdb to the early 2020s). Looking at the study overall: TCR repertoire data were correlated with clinical outcome; productive clonality predicted overall and progression-free survival, independent of established prognosticators including age at diagnosis.

Remarks on this clone: The target of this receptor is not known. No base qualities exist here, and no much larger clone lies one base off it. Other DNA sequences in the same sample also yield this CDR3.

Library prep was done by the immunoSEQ multiplex PCR assay. This immuneACCESS table, as held by TCRdb, lists in-frame sequences with V and J called but not all clones. Of the missing ones, under half trace to an unresolved V gene in checked studies; the others have no known cause. Recorded for this sample are a few thousand clones; 88% of them occurred a single time. Around 20% of the sample is taken by the ten largest. According to the germline V gene (reference sequence), CDR1 reads SEHNR and CDR2 reads FQNEAQ. The V and J ends are trimmed by 2 bases and 7 bases, leaving 9 bases between them. From cysteine to phenylalanine, the CDR3 is 12 amino acids long. The DNA shown is the 36-base CDR3, in frame from base 1.

The chain was built from TRBV7-9 and TRBJ2-7; a tentative D match to TRBD1 spans 5 bases. The sequence was collected from a human donor with diffuse large B-cell lymphoma. The sample was tumor tissue. The CDR3: CASSLQGWEQYF. The DNA is as follows: TGTGCCAGCAGCTTACAGGGATGGGAGCAGTACTTC.